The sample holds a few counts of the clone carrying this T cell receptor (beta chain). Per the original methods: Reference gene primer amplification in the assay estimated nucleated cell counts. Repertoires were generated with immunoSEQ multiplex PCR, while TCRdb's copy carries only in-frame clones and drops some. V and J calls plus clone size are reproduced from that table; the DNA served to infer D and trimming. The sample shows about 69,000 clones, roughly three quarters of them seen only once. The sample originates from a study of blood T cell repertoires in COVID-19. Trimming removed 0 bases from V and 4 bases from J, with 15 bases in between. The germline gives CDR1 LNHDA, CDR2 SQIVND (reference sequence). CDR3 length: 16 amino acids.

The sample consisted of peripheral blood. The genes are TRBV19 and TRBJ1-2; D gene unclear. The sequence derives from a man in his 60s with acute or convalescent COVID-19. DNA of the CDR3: TGTGCCAGTAGTATAGATGCTTCCCCAGAGGTCTATGGCTACACCTTC. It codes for CASSIDASPEVYGYTF.